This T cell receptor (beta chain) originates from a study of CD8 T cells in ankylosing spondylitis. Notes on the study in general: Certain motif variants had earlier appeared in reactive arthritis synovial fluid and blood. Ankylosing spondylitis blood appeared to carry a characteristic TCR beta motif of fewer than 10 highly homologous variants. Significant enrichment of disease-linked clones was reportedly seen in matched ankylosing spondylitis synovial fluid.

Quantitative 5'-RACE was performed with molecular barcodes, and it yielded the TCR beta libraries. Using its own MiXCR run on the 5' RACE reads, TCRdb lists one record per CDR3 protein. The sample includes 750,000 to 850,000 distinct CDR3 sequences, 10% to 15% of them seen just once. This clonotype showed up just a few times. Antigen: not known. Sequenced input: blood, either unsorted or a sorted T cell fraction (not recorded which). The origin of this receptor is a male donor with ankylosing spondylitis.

This CDR3 reads CASSISNNEQFF. The CDR3 DNA follows: TGTGCCAGCAGCATTAGTAACAATGAGCAGTTCTTC. The gene calls are TRBV7-9 and TRBJ2-1; no clear D. V lost 5 bases and J 5 bases, leaving 7 bases between the germline ends. The germline gives CDR1 SEHNR, CDR2 FQNEAQ (reference sequence). This CDR3 is 12 amino acids long.